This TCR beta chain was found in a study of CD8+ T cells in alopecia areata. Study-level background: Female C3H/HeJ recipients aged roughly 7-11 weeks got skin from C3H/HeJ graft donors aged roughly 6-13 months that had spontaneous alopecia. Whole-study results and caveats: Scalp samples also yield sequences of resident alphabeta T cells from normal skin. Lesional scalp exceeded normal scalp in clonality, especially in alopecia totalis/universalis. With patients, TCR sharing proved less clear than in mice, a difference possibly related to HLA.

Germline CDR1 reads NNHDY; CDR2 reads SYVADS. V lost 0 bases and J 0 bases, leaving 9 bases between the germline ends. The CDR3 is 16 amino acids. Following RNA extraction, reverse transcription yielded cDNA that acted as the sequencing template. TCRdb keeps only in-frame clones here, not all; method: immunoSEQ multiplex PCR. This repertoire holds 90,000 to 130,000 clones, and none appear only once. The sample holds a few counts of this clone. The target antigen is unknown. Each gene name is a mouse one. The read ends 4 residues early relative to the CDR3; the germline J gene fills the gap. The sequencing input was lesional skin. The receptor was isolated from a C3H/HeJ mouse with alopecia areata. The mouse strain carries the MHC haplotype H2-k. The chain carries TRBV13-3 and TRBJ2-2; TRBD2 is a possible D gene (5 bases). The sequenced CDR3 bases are TGTGCCAGCAGTGATGGGACTCTTGCAAACACCGGG. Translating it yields CASSDGTLANTG. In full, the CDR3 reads CASSDGTLANTGQLYF.